Below are 10 T cell receptor beta chains sequenced from a single sample in a study of CD8 T cells in ankylosing spondylitis. TCRdb analysed the 5' RACE reads with MiXCR anew, one entry per CDR3 protein. The sample records approximately 520,000 distinct CDR3 sequences, approximately 5% being singletons. Antigens for these TCRs are unknown. General study results and limits: The study identified a TCR beta motif of seven or eight highly homologous variants that appeared characteristic of ankylosing spondylitis blood.

Specimen: blood, either unsorted or a sorted T cell fraction (not recorded which). The receptors here all came from a male donor with ankylosing spondylitis.

This clonotype was picked up many times. The chain joins TRBV6-5 to TRBJ1-1, with a weak D call TRBD1 (5 bases). The V gene lost 4 bases and the J gene lost 5 bases, with 11 bases spanning the gap. This CDR3 comprises 13 residues. CDR1 is MNHEY and CDR2 is SVGAGI in the germline V gene. The CDR3 nucleotides are TGTGCCAGCAGTTGGGGCAGGGCAACTGAAGCTTTCTTT. Amino acid sequence: CASSWGRATEAFF.

This clonotype was observed many times. The V call is TRBV5-1, the J call TRBJ2-7, with 12 bases identical to TRBD1. Germline V CDR1 and CDR2: SGHRS, YFSETQ. This CDR3 contains 14 residues. The trim removed 5 bases at V and 4 bases at J, leaving 4 bases unmatched. DNA for the CDR3: TGCGCCAGCAGGGGACAGGGGGCATCTTACGAGCAGTACTTC. It codes for CASRGQGASYEQYF.

The table lists this clonotype with many counts. This sequence joins TRBV5-1 and TRBJ1-3; possibly TRBD1 for D (5 bases). V gave up 2 bases and J gave up 2 bases, with 11 bases separating them. The CDR3 sequence is 15 residues long. Germline values: CDR1 SGHRS, CDR2 YFSETQ. Here the CDR3 DNA reads TGCGCCAGCAGCTTCCAGGGAAGAACTGGAAACACCATATATTTT. This codes for CASSFQGRTGNTIYF.

This clonotype has a count of ten or more. The chain recombines TRBV20-1 with TRBJ2-7, with D perhaps TRBD1 (6 bases). The germline V and J ends were trimmed by 1 base and 4 bases, with 8 bases remaining between them. The CDR3 loop spans 12 amino acids. Germline V lookup: CDR1 DFQATT, CDR2 SNEGSKA (reference sequence). CDR3 region: CSARGQEYEQYF. CDR3 bases: TGCAGTGCTAGAGGACAGGAATACGAGCAGTACTTC.

Many counts were recorded for this clonotype. V usage is TRBV20-1 and J usage is TRBJ2-1; 10 bases line up with TRBD2. J gave up 9 bases and V 6 bases, and 14 bases lay outside the gene matches. The CDR3 runs 15 residues. Germline values: CDR1 DFQATT, CDR2 SNEGSKA (reference sequence). The CDR3 region is CSAPGLATVVTEQFF. The CDR3 region has the DNA TGCAGTGCACCGGGACTAGCGACCGTTGTTACTGAGCAGTTCTTC.

This clonotype was counted between two and nine times. The rearrangement joins TRBV7-9 to TRBJ1-1; no reliable D call. The germline V gene has CDR1 SEHNR and CDR2 FQNEAQ (reference sequence). V was clipped by 2 bases and J by 1 base, with 8 bases between them. The CDR3 loop spans 14 amino acids. CDR3 amino acids: CASSLKERNTEAFF. In DNA, the CDR3 is TGTGCCAGCAGCTTAAAGGAGCGGAACACTGAAGCTTTCTTT.

This clonotype was seen ten or more times. V and J are TRBV6-2 or TRBV6-3 and TRBJ2-7; tentative D call: TRBD1 (6 bases). Between the trimmed V and J ends, which lost 2 bases and 4 bases, there was a span of 6 bases. This CDR3 is built from 12 residues. CDR1 and CDR2 from the germline V gene are MNHEY and SVGEGT. In DNA, the CDR3 is TGTGCCAGCAGTTACCAGGGGTACGAGCAGTACTTC. Protein: CASSYQGYEQYF.

This clonotype has a count of ten or more. In DNA, the CDR3 is TGCGCCAGCAGCCCCAGGGCCCGGACTAGCGAAGACTCTGGGGCCAACGTCCTGACTTTC. Amino acids: CASSPRARTSEDSGANVLTF. The chain combines TRBV5-1 with TRBJ2-6, with 9 bases fitting TRBD2. From germline, CDR1 is SGHRS and CDR2 YFSETQ. The CDR3 consists of 20 residues. V was pared by 4 bases and J by 0 bases, with 14 bases of the junction left unmatched.

This clonotype was counted many times. The J gene is TRBJ2-1, the V gene TRBV20-1, with D perhaps matching TRBD1 (5 bases). With 3 bases removed from V and 8 bases from J, the gap between germline ends came to 14 bases. Germline CDR1 reads DFQATT; CDR2 reads SNEGSKA (reference sequence). The CDR3 runs 13 residues. The CDR3 reads CSASLGALDEQFF. The CDR3 nucleotides read TGCAGTGCTAGCCTTGGGGCTCTGGATGAGCAGTTCTTC.

At least ten counts were recorded for this clonotype. The V call is TRBV7-6, the J call TRBJ2-2; D not certain. Trimming removed 5 bases at V and 7 bases at J, with 8 bases between. CDR1 and CDR2 from the germline V gene are SGHVS and FNYEAQ. This CDR3 contains 12 residues. The CDR3 region is CASSTGSGELFF. The DNA for the CDR3 is TGTGCCAGCAGCACGGGCAGCGGGGAGCTGTTTTTT.